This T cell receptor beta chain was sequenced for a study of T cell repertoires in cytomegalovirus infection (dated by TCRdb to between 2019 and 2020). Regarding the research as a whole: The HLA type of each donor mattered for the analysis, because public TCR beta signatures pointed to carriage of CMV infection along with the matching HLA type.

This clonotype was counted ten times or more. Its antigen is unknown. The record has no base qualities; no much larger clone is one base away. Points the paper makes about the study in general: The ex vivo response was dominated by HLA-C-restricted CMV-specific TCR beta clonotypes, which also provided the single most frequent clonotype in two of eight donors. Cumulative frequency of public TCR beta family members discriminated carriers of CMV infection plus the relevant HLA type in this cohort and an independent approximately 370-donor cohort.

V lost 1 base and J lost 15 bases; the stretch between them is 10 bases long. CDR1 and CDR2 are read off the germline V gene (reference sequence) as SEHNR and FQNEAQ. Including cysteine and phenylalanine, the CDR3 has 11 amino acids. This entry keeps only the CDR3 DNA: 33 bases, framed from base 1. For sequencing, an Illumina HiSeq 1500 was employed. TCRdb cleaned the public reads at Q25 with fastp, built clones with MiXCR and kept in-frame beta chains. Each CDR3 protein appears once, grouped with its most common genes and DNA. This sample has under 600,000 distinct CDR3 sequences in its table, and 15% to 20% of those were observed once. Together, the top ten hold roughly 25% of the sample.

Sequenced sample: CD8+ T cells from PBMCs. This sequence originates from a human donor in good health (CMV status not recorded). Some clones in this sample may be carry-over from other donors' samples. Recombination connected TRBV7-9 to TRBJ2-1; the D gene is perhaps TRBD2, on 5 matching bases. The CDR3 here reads CASSLGLRRFF. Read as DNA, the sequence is TGTGCCAGCAGCTTAGGACTAAGACGGTTCTTC.